This T cell receptor (beta chain) was recorded in a study of OX40 agonist ivuxolimab in advanced cancers. Looking at the study overall: There were three patients with partial responses, one having hepatocellular carcinoma and two cutaneous melanoma. Overall study findings and caveats: Dosing at 0.1 to 3.0 mg/kg was accompanied by clonal expansion of CD4+ and CD8+ blood T cells by week 6. Some nonresponders likewise displayed low normalized T-cell clonal expansion. The 0.1-3.0 mg/kg partial responders had among the lowest clonal expansion.

Repertoires were generated with immunoSEQ multiplex PCR, while TCRdb's copy carries only in-frame clones and drops some. The data show roughly 100,000 clones, about 93% seen once. As for this clone: Its antigen is unknown.

This sequence was found in an adult with an advanced solid tumor such as melanoma, head and neck, liver or kidney cancer. The sequenced sample was CD4+ or CD8+ T cells sorted from blood, obtained in a trial of the OX40 agonist ivuxolimab.

CDR3 residues: CASSYLLPRSGNTIYF. The CDR3 nucleotides are TGTGCCAGCAGTTACTTACTCCCCCGCTCTGGAAACACCATATATTTT. The chain recombines TRBV6-5 with TRBJ1-3; D uncertain. Trimming removed 1 base from V and 0 bases from J, with 10 bases in between. The CDR3 has 16 amino acids. Germline V CDR1 and CDR2: MNHEY, SVGAGI.